The following is a TCR beta chain sequence with its context. Clones were read by immunoSEQ multiplex PCR, and TCRdb kept only the in-frame ones, dropping some. In the table there are about 110,000 clones, about 90% of which are singletons. Germline V gene data show CDR1 as MNHEY and CDR2 as SVGAGI. V was clipped by 2 bases and J by 0 bases, with 5 bases between them. The CDR3 extends over 14 amino acids. This sample stems from a study of T cell changes during pregnancy in multiple sclerosis. The chain has TRBV6-5 and TRBJ1-3, with D uncertain. The specimen was peripheral blood, collected in the third trimester of pregnancy. The clonotype was recovered from a female donor with multiple sclerosis, enrolled in a pregnancy study. The CDR3 DNA reads TGTGCCAGCAGTTACAAGAGCTCTGGAAACACCATATATTTT. Encoded protein: CASSYKSSGNTIYF.